This T cell receptor (beta chain) was profiled in a study of control samples from healthy donors and cancer patients. Method: immunoSEQ multiplex PCR; TCRdb's copy keeps in-frame clones and lacks some. Of around 90,000 clones detected, more than 75% appear once; the ten largest clones hold more than 2%. Germline-derived CDR1 and CDR2 are SGHTA and FQGNSA. The CDR3 has 12 amino acids. V lost 8 bases and J lost 1, with 7 bases in between. Sequenced sample: blood. The source is a woman aged 40 to 50 in good health. This chain connects TRBV7-2 to TRBJ2-3; D call uncertain. The CDR3 loop is CASLRGTDTQYF. In nucleotides, the CDR3 is TGTGCCAGCTTGCGCGGCACAGATACGCAGTATTTT.